The rows below give T cell receptor beta chains drawn from one sample of a study of low-dose radiotherapy and immunotherapy resistance in tumors. TCRdb ran MiXCR on the reads and lists one entry per CDR3 protein. The sample yields 80,000 to 95,000 distinct CDR3 sequences, just under 9.5% seen once. The specimen was PBMCs, collected before treatment. The receptor source for this set is a male donor with prostate cancer. Each CDR3 is given with its conserved first and last residue. A D gene is named only where the DNA matches it firmly. Part of the rows lack a size; the others show once, few, many or a class for expanded clones.

j_gene | abundance | v_gene | d_gene | CDR3aa | CDR3nt
TRBJ2-7 | few | TRBV28 | . | CAVTQGYEQYF | TGTGCCGTCACGCAGGGCTACGAGCAGTACTTC
TRBJ2-2 | many | TRBV2 | TRBD1 | CASRDTGAGELFF | TGTGCCAGCAGAGATACAGGGGCCGGGGAGCTGTTTTTT
TRBJ2-1 | . | TRBV6-8 | TRBD2 | CASSAGLAITNEQFF | TGTGCCAGCAGTGCGGGACTAGCGATAACCAATGAGCAGTTCTTC
TRBJ2-1 | . | TRBV9 | . | CASSGTTSYNEQFF | TGTGCCAGCAGCGGGACTACATCATACAATGAGCAGTTCTTC
TRBJ2-7 | many | TRBV5-1 | TRBD1 | CASSLPGQGNEQYF | TGCGCCAGCAGCTTGCCGGGACAGGGCAACGAGCAGTACTTC
TRBJ2-7 | . | TRBV12-3/TRBV12-4 | TRBD2 | CASSEGELAGLYEQYF | TGTGCCAGCAGCGAGGGGGAACTAGCGGGACTCTACGAGCAGTACTTC
TRBJ1-2 | many | TRBV12-3/TRBV12-4 | . | CASSLVQNYGYTF | TGTGCCAGCAGTTTAGTCCAGAACTATGGCTACACCTTC
TRBJ2-2 | many | TRBV20-1 | . | CSAREAQGAGELFF | TGCAGTGCTAGAGAGGCACAGGGCGCCGGGGAGCTGTTTTTT
TRBJ2-7 | many | TRBV12-3/TRBV12-4 | TRBD2 | CASSSGGYEQYF | TGTGCCAGCAGTTCGGGGGGGTACGAGCAGTACTTC
TRBJ2-7 | . | TRBV29-1 | . | CSAGGSDSYEQYF | TGCAGCGCTGGGGGTAGCGACTCCTACGAGCAGTACTTC
TRBJ2-1 | few | TRBV27 | TRBD1 | CASSLSTRDRLYNEQFF | TGTGCCAGCAGTTTATCAACCCGGGACAGGCTCTACAATGAGCAGTTCTTC
TRBJ2-6 | many | TRBV11-2 | . | CASNEGRAGANVLTF | TGTGCCAGCAACGAAGGTCGAGCTGGGGCCAACGTCCTGACTTTC
TRBJ1-1 | many | TRBV30 | TRBD1 | CAWTMQGARGTEAFF | TGTGCCTGGACCATGCAGGGGGCGCGGGGCACTGAAGCTTTCTTT
TRBJ2-1 | many | TRBV27 | TRBD2 | CASTESGRALNEQFF | TGTGCCAGCACCGAGAGCGGGAGGGCCCTTAATGAGCAGTTCTTC
TRBJ2-2 | many | TRBV10-3 | . | CAIRGNTGELFF | TGTGCCATCAGAGGTAACACCGGGGAGCTGTTTTTT
TRBJ2-7 | . | TRBV19 | . | CASSPRGSYEQYF | TGTGCCAGTAGTCCTAGGGGATCCTACGAGCAGTACTTC